Below, 20 T cell receptor beta chains from the same sample are listed, as sequenced in a study of T-cell reconstitution after alpha-beta-depleted transplantation in children. The authors prepared the TCRbeta library with unique molecular identifiers. Each CDR3 protein is one row after TCRdb ran MiXCR on the PCR reads. The sample consists of some 830,000 distinct CDR3 sequences, less than 20% of them appearing once. Here the sequenced sample was PBMCs, mostly from graft donor cells, taken 360 days after TCRalphabeta/CD19-depleted stem cell transplant. Receptor source: a male patient between 10 and 17 years old who had a stem cell transplant for acute lymphoblastic leukemia, so the T cells may come from the graft donor.

The chain has TRBV14 and TRBJ1-2, with D possibly TRBD1 on 6 matching bases. CDR3 size: 15 residues. V lost 4 bases and J lost 0, with 12 bases in between. Germline CDR1 and CDR2: SGHDN and FVKESK. CDR3 nucleotide sequence: TGTGCCAGCAGCCTCGACAGGCTATCTAACTATGGCTACACCTTC. It is translated as CASSLDRLSNYGYTF.

V usage is TRBV20-1 and J usage is TRBJ2-5; D is ambiguous. V was pared by 3 bases and J by 3 bases, with 20 bases between. CDR3 size: 16 residues. Germline values: CDR1 DFQATT, CDR2 SNEGSKA (reference sequence). CDR3 DNA: TGCAGTGCTAGCCGGTCTCTTCTCCTCTTGGAAGAGACCCAGTACTTC. Translation: CSASRSLLLLEETQYF.

This clonotype showed up just a few times. This chain links TRBV25-1 with TRBJ2-7; maybe TRBD1 (6 bases). CDR1 is MGHDK and CDR2 is SYGVNS in the germline V gene. This CDR3 has 17 residues. The ends were cut back, 4 bases at V and 2 bases at J, with 21 bases in the middle. The CDR3 nucleotides read TGTGCCAGCAGTGCGCTTCTCAGGGGCATTGGCCCCTACGAGCAGTACTTC. This translates into CASSALLRGIGPYEQYF.

In its sample, this clonotype was seen a few times. The chain couples TRBV6-2 or TRBV6-3 to TRBJ2-3; tentative D call: TRBD2 (5 bases). Germline loops: CDR1 MNHEY, CDR2 SVGEGT. With 0 bases removed from V and 3 bases from J, the gap between germline ends came to 7 bases. The CDR3 spans 14 residues. For the CDR3, the DNA is TGTGCCAGCAGTTACTCAGGGAGAACAGATACGCAGTATTTT. Protein product: CASSYSGRTDTQYF.

The chain uses TRBV7-9 and TRBJ2-7, with a tentative D call TRBD1 (6 bases). Germline CDR1 SEHNR, CDR2 FQNEAQ (reference sequence). There are 15 residues in the CDR3. Deletions cut 3 bases from V and 3 bases from J, with 15 bases between. In DNA, the CDR3 is TGTGCCAGCAGCTTGACACAGGGACCCATCTACGAGCAGTACTTC. This gives the protein CASSLTQGPIYEQYF.

V is TRBV20-1 and J is TRBJ2-7; TRBD2 matches 12 bases. J was trimmed by 1 base and V by 3 bases; bases with no gene match: 7. The CDR3 contains 16 residues. Germline CDR1 is DFQATT and CDR2 is SNEGSKA (reference sequence). In DNA form, the CDR3 reads TGCAGTGCTAGTAGGACTAGCGGGATCCTTTCCTACGAGCAGTACTTC. Translated, it gives CSASRTSGILSYEQYF.

The V call is TRBV5-1, the J call TRBJ1-3, with TRBD1 identical over 8 bases. The CDR3 is made up of 17 amino acids. J gave up 0 bases and V 4 bases, and 9 bases lay outside the gene matches. The germline CDR1 and CDR2 sequences are SGHRS and YFSETQ. CDR3 sequence reads: CASSPAGTGTSGNTIYF. The DNA for the CDR3 is TGCGCCAGCAGCCCTGCCGGGACAGGTACCTCTGGAAACACCATATATTTT.

The rearrangement links TRBV3-1 to TRBJ2-3; D gene unclear. This CDR3 comprises 15 residues. Trimming removed 7 bases from V and 5 bases from J, with 19 bases in between. In germline, CDR1 is LGHDT, CDR2 YNNKEL (reference sequence). The CDR3 coding sequence is TGTGCCAGCACCGCCGCACTCACCCCCGGAGATACGCAGTATTTT. Protein sequence: CASTAALTPGDTQYF.

V usage is TRBV5-5 and J usage is TRBJ2-7, with TRBD1 matching 12 bases. The CDR3 is 16 residues long. V gave up 0 bases and J gave up 7 bases; unmatched junction bases: 8. Germline values: CDR1 SGHKS, CDR2 YYEKEE (reference sequence). This CDR3 is CASSLAPGQGAGEQYF. The DNA of the CDR3 is TGTGCCAGCAGCTTGGCCCCGGGACAGGGGGCGGGGGAGCAGTACTTC.

This clonotype was seen only a few times. This rearrangement joins TRBV7-9 to TRBJ1-2; TRBD1 matches at 8 bases. The CDR3 extends over 13 amino acids. J was trimmed by 7 bases and V by 9 bases; bases with no gene match: 10. Germline CDR1 reads SEHNR; CDR2 reads FQNEAQ (reference sequence). CDR3 nucleotide sequence: TGTGCCAGAAGGATACGGACAGGGCTTGGCTACACCTTC. Protein sequence: CARRIRTGLGYTF.

This clonotype was seen only a few times. CDR3 sequence reads: CASSVPSAKLSGANVLTF. Written as DNA, the CDR3 is TGCGCCAGCAGCGTCCCTTCAGCGAAGCTCTCTGGGGCCAACGTCCTGACTTTC. The rearrangement uses TRBV5-1 and TRBJ2-6; D is ambiguous. The CDR3 covers 18 residues. Per germline, CDR1 SGHRS and CDR2 YFSETQ. V dropped 4 bases and J dropped 0 bases, with 17 bases sitting between them.

This clonotype was seen only a few times. The chain uses TRBV20-1 and TRBJ2-1; TRBD2 aligns across 10 bases. Germline CDR1 is DFQATT and CDR2 is SNEGSKA (reference sequence). Trimming removed 0 bases from V and 2 bases from J; junction bases left unmatched: 16. This CDR3 has 20 amino acids. This CDR3 is CSARDSAQETSGRAYNEQFF. The CDR3 region has the DNA TGCAGTGCTAGAGACTCAGCCCAGGAGACTAGCGGGCGGGCCTACAATGAGCAGTTCTTC.

V gene TRBV20-1 combines with J gene TRBJ2-3; 11 bases are a match to TRBD2. There are 15 residues in the CDR3. The ends lost 5 bases at V and 4 bases at J; junction bases unmatched: 8. Germline V CDR1 and CDR2: DFQATT, SNEGSKA (reference sequence). CDR3 nucleotide sequence: TGCAGTGCTGCTTTAGCGGGAGGGCCGCCAGATACGCAGTATTTT. Its translation is CSAALAGGPPDTQYF.

This clonotype was counted a few times. The CDR3 here is CATSESGTGANVLTF. In DNA form, the CDR3 reads TGTGCCACCAGTGAGTCGGGGACCGGGGCCAACGTCCTGACTTTC. The chain couples TRBV24-1 to TRBJ2-6, with D possibly called TRBD1 or TRBD2 (5 bases each). Germline V gene lookup returns CDR1 KGHDR and CDR2 SFDVKD. The germline V and J ends were trimmed by 4 bases and 4 bases, with 10 bases remaining between them. CDR3 length equals 15 residues.

This clonotype was found a few times. The chain has TRBV20-1 and TRBJ2-2, with a possible D match to TRBD1 (6 bases). Trimming shortened V by 1 base and J by 5 bases, and 8 bases separated the two germline ends. CDR3 length equals 13 residues. The germline V gene has CDR1 DFQATT and CDR2 SNEGSKA (reference sequence). CDR3 amino acids: CSARVQGTGELFF. In nucleotides, the CDR3 is TGCAGTGCTAGAGTGCAGGGGACCGGGGAGCTGTTTTTT.

DNA of the CDR3: TGTGCCAGCAGAACGACTAGCGGGAACCATTTCATTCAGTACTTC. It translates to CASRTTSGNHFIQYF. The chain couples TRBV12-3 or TRBV12-4 to TRBJ2-4, with TRBD2 matching over 11 bases. J lost 9 bases, V lost 6 bases, and 10 bases had no gene match. The CDR3 is 15 residues long.

The chain uses TRBV4-1 and TRBJ2-1, with D maybe TRBD1 (6 bases). This CDR3 has 15 residues. The germline V gene encodes CDR1 MGHRA and CDR2 YSYEKL. V lost 6 bases and J 0 bases, leaving 12 bases between the germline ends. CDR3 protein: CASRIADSSYNEQFF. For the CDR3, the DNA is TGCGCCAGCAGAATCGCGGACAGCTCCTACAATGAGCAGTTCTTC.

This clonotype was found a few times. The chain uses TRBV5-1 and TRBJ1-2, with 8 bases matching TRBD1. Trimming took 4 bases from V and 6 from J; bases not matched to a gene: 11. The germline V gene encodes CDR1 SGHRS and CDR2 YFSETQ. The CDR3 has 15 amino acids. The CDR3 nucleotides read TGCGCCAGCAGCCACGTCGCCGGGACAGGCAATGGCTACACCTTC. Residues: CASSHVAGTGNGYTF.

The chain combines TRBV7-9 with TRBJ2-6; D is uncertain. The CDR3 extends over 15 amino acids. The germline V gene has CDR1 SEHNR and CDR2 FQNEAQ (reference sequence). V was trimmed by 5 bases and J by 0 bases, leaving 8 bases between them. Here the CDR3 reads CASSRPDSGANVLTF. The CDR3 region has the DNA TGTGCCAGCAGCCGCCCCGACTCTGGGGCCAACGTCCTGACTTTC.

This chain links TRBV12-3 or TRBV12-4 with TRBJ1-3; D is possibly TRBD1 (6 bases). CDR3 length: 14 amino acids. V was trimmed by 6 bases and J by 7 bases, leaving 16 bases between them. CDR3 protein: CASSSPDQGNTIYF. CDR3 DNA sequence: TGTGCCAGCAGCTCCCCTGACCAGGGGAACACCATATATTTT.